Listed below are T cell receptor beta chains from one sample, sequenced in a study of blood T cell repertoires in COVID-19. Sequencing was performed with immunoSEQ multiplex PCR; in TCRdb, only in-frame clones are kept and a portion is missing. The sample contains about 87,000 clones, about 80% of which appear only once. Sequenced input: peripheral blood. Every receptor here comes from a woman between 65 and 79 years old with acute or convalescent COVID-19. Both conserved end residues are part of each CDR3. The D gene is left open where the match is weak. Size tells how often a clone was seen (once, few, many) or the class of an expanded clone, and some rows leave it out.

CDR3nt: TGTGCCAGCAGCGCGGGACTCCCCCACACCGGGGAGCTGTTTTTT
CDR3aa: CASSAGLPHTGELFF
v_gene: TRBV7-9
j_gene: TRBJ2-2
abundance: -
d_gene: -

CDR3nt: TGTGCCAGCTCACCGGTGGGCGTGGAAACTGAAGCTTTCTTT
CDR3aa: CASSPVGVETEAFF
v_gene: TRBV18
j_gene: TRBJ1-1
abundance: once
d_gene: -

CDR3nt: TGTGCCAGTCCTCCGCGGGGTACGACTAATGAAAAACTGTTTTTT
CDR3aa: CASPPRGTTNEKLFF
v_gene: TRBV19
j_gene: TRBJ1-4
abundance: -
d_gene: -

CDR3nt: TGTGCCAGCAGAGGTAGCACGGATACGCAGTATTTT
CDR3aa: CASRGSTDTQYF
v_gene: TRBV6-4
j_gene: TRBJ2-3
abundance: -
d_gene: -

CDR3nt: TGTGCCTGGAGTGGGAGTTTTTCAGCTAACTATGGCTACACCTTC
CDR3aa: CAWSGSFSANYGYTF
v_gene: TRBV30
j_gene: TRBJ1-2
abundance: -
d_gene: -

CDR3nt: TGTGCCAGCACCCCGGGTGACCGGGGGAGCACTGAAGCTTTCTTT
CDR3aa: CASTPGDRGSTEAFF
v_gene: TRBV28
j_gene: TRBJ1-1
abundance: -
d_gene: -

CDR3nt: TGTGCCAGTAGTGTGGACAGGTTTGCTAATGAAAAACTGTTTTTT
CDR3aa: CASSVDRFANEKLFF
v_gene: TRBV19
j_gene: TRBJ1-4
abundance: -
d_gene: TRBD1

CDR3nt: TGTGCCAGCAGTCCCAGGACAGGGATTAGCAATCAGCCCCAGCATTTT
CDR3aa: CASSPRTGISNQPQHF
v_gene: TRBV27
j_gene: TRBJ1-5
abundance: -
d_gene: TRBD1

CDR3nt: TGTGCCAGCAGCAGGACAGGCTACGAGCAGTACTTC
CDR3aa: CASSRTGYEQYF
v_gene: TRBV11-3
j_gene: TRBJ2-7
abundance: -
d_gene: TRBD1

CDR3nt: TGTGCCAGCAGTGAAGGGGACACTAACTATGAGCAGTTCTTC
CDR3aa: CASSEGDTNYEQFF
v_gene: TRBV6-1
j_gene: TRBJ2-1
abundance: -
d_gene: -

CDR3nt: TGTGCCAGCAGTTTAGGACAGGGGGCGAGAGCTTTCTTT
CDR3aa: CASSLGQGARAFF
v_gene: TRBV28
j_gene: TRBJ1-1
abundance: -
d_gene: TRBD1

CDR3nt: TGTGCCAGCAGCTCAGCGACAGGCAATGGCTACACCTTC
CDR3aa: CASSSATGNGYTF
v_gene: TRBV7-3
j_gene: TRBJ1-2
abundance: -
d_gene: -

CDR3nt: TGCGCCAGCAGCCGAGACCGAGAACAGGGATCTGGAAACACCATATATTTT
CDR3aa: CASSRDREQGSGNTIYF
v_gene: TRBV4-1
j_gene: TRBJ1-3
abundance: -
d_gene: -

CDR3nt: TGTGCCAGTAGTAAGAATTGGGGGACAGGGGCCACCGGGGAGCTGTTTTTT
CDR3aa: CASSKNWGTGATGELFF
v_gene: TRBV19
j_gene: TRBJ2-2
abundance: -
d_gene: TRBD1

CDR3nt: TGTGCCAGCAGCGTGACTAGCGGATACAATGAGCAGTTCTTC
CDR3aa: CASSVTSGYNEQFF
v_gene: TRBV9
j_gene: TRBJ2-1
abundance: -
d_gene: TRBD2

CDR3nt: TGTGCCAGCAGCCCCCAGGGATTCACTGAAGCTTTCTTT
CDR3aa: CASSPQGFTEAFF
v_gene: TRBV7-2
j_gene: TRBJ1-1
abundance: -
d_gene: -

CDR3nt: TGTGCCAGCAGCGTGGACAGGGGGACCTATGGCTACACCTTC
CDR3aa: CASSVDRGTYGYTF
v_gene: TRBV7-8
j_gene: TRBJ1-2
abundance: -
d_gene: TRBD1

CDR3nt: TGTGCCAGTAGTATGCAGGGGGCCCTCAATCAGCCCCAGCATTTT
CDR3aa: CASSMQGALNQPQHF
v_gene: TRBV19
j_gene: TRBJ1-5
abundance: few
d_gene: TRBD1

CDR3nt: TGTGCTATACAAGAAGGGACAGGGGGCTCTAACTATGGCTACACCTTC
CDR3aa: CAIQEGTGGSNYGYTF
v_gene: TRBV2
j_gene: TRBJ1-2
abundance: -
d_gene: TRBD1

CDR3nt: TGTGCCAGCAGTTTAATCTCCGGGACAGGGACGAACACTGAAGCTTTCTTT
CDR3aa: CASSLISGTGTNTEAFF
v_gene: TRBV27
j_gene: TRBJ1-1
abundance: once
d_gene: TRBD1

CDR3nt: TGTGCCAGCTCACGGCCGGGAGGGGTTACTTTCGGAAACACCATATATTTT
CDR3aa: CASSRPGGVTFGNTIYF
v_gene: TRBV18
j_gene: TRBJ1-3
abundance: -
d_gene: -

CDR3nt: TGTGCCAGCAGTACCCCGACAGGGAACACTGAAGCTTTCTTT
CDR3aa: CASSTPTGNTEAFF
v_gene: TRBV28
j_gene: TRBJ1-1
abundance: -
d_gene: -

CDR3nt: TGTGCCAGCACCGCGGCCACGAACACCGGGGAGCTGTTTTTT
CDR3aa: CASTAATNTGELFF
v_gene: TRBV9
j_gene: TRBJ2-2
abundance: -
d_gene: -

CDR3nt: TGTGCCAGCAGCTTAATCCAGGGCGCGGAGGCTTTCTTT
CDR3aa: CASSLIQGAEAFF
v_gene: TRBV7-3
j_gene: TRBJ1-1
abundance: -
d_gene: -

CDR3nt: TGTGCCAGCAGCTCGATGGGAGTAGGTGGCTACACCTTC
CDR3aa: CASSSMGVGGYTF
v_gene: TRBV5-6
j_gene: TRBJ1-2
abundance: -
d_gene: -

CDR3nt: TGTGCCAGCAGCTTAGTTCGGGGAGGGACTAGTTTCACTGAAGCTTTCTTT
CDR3aa: CASSLVRGGTSFTEAFF
v_gene: TRBV7-6
j_gene: TRBJ1-1
abundance: once
d_gene: -

CDR3nt: TGTGCCAGCTCACCACAGCAGACAGAAAACACTGAAGCTTTCTTT
CDR3aa: CASSPQQTENTEAFF
v_gene: TRBV18
j_gene: TRBJ1-1
abundance: -
d_gene: -

CDR3nt: TGTGCCAGCAGTTTGAGGCAGAACTATGGCTACACCTTC
CDR3aa: CASSLRQNYGYTF
v_gene: TRBV12-3/TRBV12-4
j_gene: TRBJ1-2
abundance: -
d_gene: -

CDR3nt: TGTGCCAGCAGGGTAGGTAGGACAGGGGGCTTCCAGCATTTT
CDR3aa: CASRVGRTGGFQHF
v_gene: TRBV27
j_gene: TRBJ1-5
abundance: once
d_gene: TRBD1

CDR3nt: TGTGCCAGCAGAATAAGAGCCGAGCAGTACTTC
CDR3aa: CASRIRAEQYF
v_gene: TRBV6-6
j_gene: TRBJ2-7
abundance: -
d_gene: -

CDR3nt: TGCGCCAGCAGCCAAGATTCCGGAGATTCCTACGAGCAGTACTTC
CDR3aa: CASSQDSGDSYEQYF
v_gene: TRBV4-1
j_gene: TRBJ2-7
abundance: -
d_gene: -

CDR3nt: TGTGCCAGCAGCTTAAGGCCGGGACAGGGTCCAGATACGCAGTATTTT
CDR3aa: CASSLRPGQGPDTQYF
v_gene: TRBV13
j_gene: TRBJ2-3
abundance: -
d_gene: TRBD1

CDR3nt: TGTGCCAGTAGGAGGACAGTGAACACTGAAGCTTTCTTT
CDR3aa: CASRRTVNTEAFF
v_gene: TRBV19
j_gene: TRBJ1-1
abundance: -
d_gene: -

CDR3nt: TGCGCCAGCAGCTTGGGAGGGCTCCACACTGAAGCTTTCTTT
CDR3aa: CASSLGGLHTEAFF
v_gene: TRBV5-1
j_gene: TRBJ1-1
abundance: -
d_gene: -

CDR3nt: TGTGCCAGCAGCCAAGTGGGGAGAGCTGATCAGCCCCAGCATTTT
CDR3aa: CASSQVGRADQPQHF
v_gene: TRBV14
j_gene: TRBJ1-5
abundance: -
d_gene: -

CDR3nt: TGCGCCAGCAGCCCGGACTCGCTCCCCAGCTCTACTAACTATGGCTACACCTTC
CDR3aa: CASSPDSLPSSTNYGYTF
v_gene: TRBV5-1
j_gene: TRBJ1-2
abundance: few
d_gene: -

CDR3nt: TGTGCCTGGAGTGTACTCGGGTCTGGGGCCAACGTCCTGACTTTC
CDR3aa: CAWSVLGSGANVLTF
v_gene: TRBV30
j_gene: TRBJ2-6
abundance: -
d_gene: -

CDR3nt: TGTGCCACCAGTGATGCCCGACAGGGGAATTCACCCCTCCACTTT
CDR3aa: CATSDARQGNSPLHF
v_gene: TRBV24-1
j_gene: TRBJ1-6
abundance: -
d_gene: TRBD1

CDR3nt: TGCGCCAGCAGCGCGGGGGGGTGGCAAGAGACCCAGTACTTC
CDR3aa: CASSAGGWQETQYF
v_gene: TRBV5-1
j_gene: TRBJ2-5
abundance: -
d_gene: TRBD2

CDR3nt: TGTGCCAGCAGTGAGGCAGGTACCACCTACGAGCAGTACTTC
CDR3aa: CASSEAGTTYEQYF
v_gene: TRBV2
j_gene: TRBJ2-7
abundance: -
d_gene: -

CDR3nt: TGCGCCAGCAGCTTGGCCGGAGATGGCTACACCTTC
CDR3aa: CASSLAGDGYTF
v_gene: TRBV5-1
j_gene: TRBJ1-2
abundance: -
d_gene: -

CDR3nt: TGTGCCAGCAGCTTATCCTCAGGGCTCGGGGAAAAACTGTTTTTT
CDR3aa: CASSLSSGLGEKLFF
v_gene: TRBV7-2
j_gene: TRBJ1-4
abundance: -
d_gene: -

CDR3nt: TGTGCCAGCAGTGAACTCCCTAACTATGGCTACACCTTC
CDR3aa: CASSELPNYGYTF
v_gene: TRBV6-1
j_gene: TRBJ1-2
abundance: -
d_gene: -

CDR3nt: TGCGCCAGCAGCTCAGAAACTAATGAAAAACTGTTTTTT
CDR3aa: CASSSETNEKLFF
v_gene: TRBV5-1
j_gene: TRBJ1-4
abundance: -
d_gene: -

CDR3nt: TGTGCCAGCAGCTTAGGACAGTGGAGCTCCTACAATGAGCAGTTCTTC
CDR3aa: CASSLGQWSSYNEQFF
v_gene: TRBV7-8
j_gene: TRBJ2-1
abundance: once
d_gene: -

CDR3nt: TGTGCCAGCAGCAATCGTTGGGGGGGGGAAGGAAACACCATATATTTT
CDR3aa: CASSNRWGGEGNTIYF
v_gene: TRBV3-1/TRBV3-2
j_gene: TRBJ1-3
abundance: -
d_gene: -

CDR3nt: TGTGCCAGCAGCTTGGTGGCTTCAGGTTTGAACACTGAAGCTTTCTTT
CDR3aa: CASSLVASGLNTEAFF
v_gene: TRBV5-6
j_gene: TRBJ1-1
abundance: once
d_gene: -

CDR3nt: TGTGCCTGGAACACAGGGGGCCGAAACACCATATATTTT
CDR3aa: CAWNTGGRNTIYF
v_gene: TRBV30
j_gene: TRBJ1-3
abundance: -
d_gene: TRBD1

CDR3nt: TGTGCCTGGAGTCTAGGGGTGGACACTGAAGCTTTCTTT
CDR3aa: CAWSLGVDTEAFF
v_gene: TRBV30
j_gene: TRBJ1-1
abundance: few
d_gene: -

CDR3nt: TGTGCCAGCAGCCGAGACAGGGGAGGAAACACCATATATTTT
CDR3aa: CASSRDRGGNTIYF
v_gene: TRBV7-8
j_gene: TRBJ1-3
abundance: -
d_gene: TRBD1

CDR3nt: TGTGCCAGCAGATTTAGAAGCGGGGGCGTATACCAAGAGACCCAGTACTTC
CDR3aa: CASRFRSGGVYQETQYF
v_gene: TRBV27
j_gene: TRBJ2-5
abundance: -
d_gene: TRBD2

CDR3nt: TGTGCCAGCGGTGACAGGGTTCAGTACACTGAAGCTTTCTTT
CDR3aa: CASGDRVQYTEAFF
v_gene: TRBV6-1
j_gene: TRBJ1-1
abundance: -
d_gene: TRBD1

CDR3nt: TGCGCCAGCAGCTTGGACGGGACAGGGCTACGCGGCTACACCTTC
CDR3aa: CASSLDGTGLRGYTF
v_gene: TRBV5-1
j_gene: TRBJ1-2
abundance: once
d_gene: TRBD1

CDR3nt: TGTGCCAGCAGCTCAGCCTACCCCGACAGGTTGAACACTGAAGCTTTCTTT
CDR3aa: CASSSAYPDRLNTEAFF
v_gene: TRBV11-2
j_gene: TRBJ1-1
abundance: -
d_gene: -